This record concerns one TCR beta chain sequence. Its antigen is as yet unknown. CDR3 length equals 14 residues. The germline gives CDR1 ENHRY, CDR2 SYGVKD. Between the trimmed V and J ends, which lost 0 bases and 0 bases, there was a span of 4 bases. This entry belongs to a study of OX40 agonist ivuxolimab in advanced cancers. As for the study in general: In this trial design, patients received ivuxolimab intravenously at 0.01 to 10 mg/kg every 2 weeks. The dose-escalation group included hepatocellular carcinoma, melanoma, renal cell carcinoma and head and neck cancer.

Generated by immunoSEQ multiplex PCR, the TCRdb table keeps only in-frame clones and is missing some. Of around 27,000 clones listed, 65% to 80% are singletons. Points from the study as a whole: CD8+ T cells (on average) carried more expanded clones than CD4+ T cells.

This chain joins TRBV10-3 and TRBJ2-3; D gene ambiguous. Sequences were derived from CD4+ or CD8+ T cells sorted from blood, sampled in a trial of the OX40 agonist ivuxolimab. The TCR comes from an adult with an advanced solid tumor such as melanoma, head and neck, liver or kidney cancer. CDR3 sequence (DNA): TGTGCCATCAGTGAGTCGGGGAGCACAGATACGCAGTATTTT. Residues: CAISESGSTDTQYF.